These 32 T cell receptor beta chains share one sample of origin, sequenced in a study of T cell repertoires in cytomegalovirus infection. TCRdb itself ran the reads through MiXCR, one entry per CDR3 protein. The repertoire holds about 260,000 distinct CDR3 sequences, with roughly 10% as singletons. Sequenced input: PBMCs. All receptors derive from a human donor in good health (CMV status not recorded). Some clones in this sample may be carry-over from other donors' samples.

This clonotype showed up just a few times. The chain uses TRBV20-1 and TRBJ2-2; TRBD2 might be the D (6 bases). The CDR3 runs to 13 residues. Germline CDR1 is DFQATT and CDR2 is SNEGSKA (reference sequence). The CDR3 region has the DNA TGCAGCGCCGGGTCGGGGGAAACCGGGGAGCTGTTTTTT. Translating gives CSAGSGETGELFF.

The table lists this clonotype with many counts. The chain couples TRBV7-2 to TRBJ1-1, with a tentative D call TRBD1 (6 bases). This CDR3 has 13 residues. Trimming took off 1 base at V and 4 bases at J, with 7 bases between the two ends. Germline V gene sequence: CDR1 SGHTA, CDR2 FQGNSA. In DNA, the CDR3 is TGTGCCAGCAGCTTAGAGGGGGTCACTGAAGCTTTCTTT. This gives the protein CASSLEGVTEAFF.

This clonotype appeared many times. The chain has TRBV11-2 and TRBJ2-5; 8 bases fit TRBD2. The CDR3 extends over 14 amino acids. Per germline, CDR1 SGHAT and CDR2 FQNNGV. Trimming removed 5 bases from V and 2 bases from J; junction bases left unmatched: 4. CDR3 nucleotide sequence: TGTGCCAGCAGCACGACTAGCGCGCAAGAGACCCAGTACTTC. Encoded protein: CASSTTSAQETQYF.

This clonotype was seen more than once but under ten times. The chain combines TRBV4-3 with TRBJ2-2, with D possibly matching TRBD1 (6 bases). Germline CDR1 is LGHNA and CDR2 is YSLEER. Between the trimmed V and J ends, which lost 2 bases and 4 bases, there was a span of 17 bases. This CDR3 has 17 residues. The DNA for the CDR3 is TGCGCCAGCAGCCAACCCGCTGGACAGTTGCCCACCGGGGAGCTGTTTTTT. This encodes CASSQPAGQLPTGELFF.

The sample holds a few counts of this clonotype. The gene calls are TRBV14 and TRBJ2-5; the D is unclear. The germline CDR1 and CDR2 sequences are SGHDN and FVKESK. The CDR3 has 13 amino acids. V shed 0 bases and J shed 9 bases, with 11 bases lying between them. In DNA form, the CDR3 reads TGTGCCAGCAGCCAAGATCGGAATCTCGCCCAGTACTTC. Its translation is CASSQDRNLAQYF.

This clonotype was detected ten times or more. The chain employs TRBV7-8 and TRBJ2-1; no firm D call. Germline V lookup: CDR1 SGHVS, CDR2 FQNEAQ. There are 12 residues in the CDR3. V shed 1 base and J shed 7 bases, with 5 bases lying between them. CDR3 coding DNA: TGTGCCAGCAGCTTAGTGGCGAATGAGCAGTTCTTC. This gives the protein CASSLVANEQFF.

This clonotype has at least ten counts. J is TRBJ1-2 and V is TRBV7-2; the D gene is possibly TRBD1 (6 bases). Per the germline V gene, CDR1 is SGHTA and CDR2 is FQGNSA. There are 15 residues in the CDR3. Trimming left V 7 bases short and J 8 bases short, with 23 bases between. The CDR3 loop reads CASNNQRTASSGYTF. CDR3 bases: TGTGCCAGCAACAACCAAAGGACAGCTTCAAGCGGCTACACCTTC.

This clonotype showed up many times. The V gene is TRBV20-1, the J gene TRBJ1-1, with D unclear. Trimming removed 0 bases from V and 1 base from J, with 12 bases in between. Germline loops: CDR1 DFQATT, CDR2 SNEGSKA (reference sequence). There are 15 residues in the CDR3. The chain's CDR3 is CSARDPWGENTEAFF. CDR3 sequence (DNA): TGCAGTGCTAGAGATCCGTGGGGAGAGAACACTGAAGCTTTCTTT.

This clonotype was recorded many times. This chain joins TRBV7-6 and TRBJ2-7; D may be TRBD1 (5 bases). V gave up 2 bases and J gave up 6 bases, with 14 bases separating them. Germline V lookup: CDR1 SGHVS, CDR2 FNYEAQ. The CDR3 sequence is 14 residues long. CDR3 residues: CASSLLPDQGEQYF. The CDR3 bases are TGTGCCAGCAGCTTATTACCTGATCAGGGCGAGCAGTACTTC.

The V and J genes are TRBV29-1 and TRBJ1-1; 8 bases are shared with TRBD1. CDR1 is SQVTM and CDR2 is ANQGSEA in the germline V gene. With V trimmed by 6 bases and J by 4 bases, 16 bases remained unmatched. This CDR3 is 16 amino acids long. The CDR3 protein is CSVPGQGAGFVTEAFF. CDR3 sequence (DNA): TGCAGCGTCCCAGGGCAGGGGGCCGGATTTGTCACTGAAGCTTTCTTT. Based on the CDR3 plus reference TRBV29-1 and TRBJ1-1, the full variable domain is SAVISQKPSRDICQRGTSLTIQCQVDSQVTMMFWYRQQPGQSLTLIATANQGSEATYESGFVIDKFPISRPNLTFSTLTVSNMSPEDSSIYLCSVPGQGAGFVTEAFFGQGTRLTVV.

This clonotype was seen many times. The gene calls are TRBV20-1 and TRBJ1-3; D not certain. The germline CDR1 and CDR2 sequences are DFQATT and SNEGSKA (reference sequence). Trimming cost V 1 base and J 4 bases, with 8 bases left between them. CDR3 size: 13 residues. CDR3 residues: CSARVTVGNTIYF. The CDR3 bases are TGCAGTGCTAGAGTGACGGTCGGAAACACCATATATTTT.

This rearrangement joins TRBV2 to TRBJ2-5, with D possibly TRBD2 on 6 matching bases. V dropped 8 bases and J dropped 9 bases, with 19 bases sitting between them. The CDR3 runs to 13 residues. The V gene's germline CDR1 is SNHLY and CDR2 FYNNEI. CDR3 amino acids: CASGGGRGEAQYF. CDR3 coding DNA: TGTGCCAGCGGAGGTGGGCGGGGAGAAGCCCAGTACTTC.

This clonotype was found a few times. The CDR3 bases are TGCAGTGCCTCCGATCCTCAGGGACGCAATCAGCCCCAGCATTTT. Translated, it gives CSASDPQGRNQPQHF. V gene TRBV20-1 combines with J gene TRBJ1-5, with D possibly matching TRBD1 (5 bases). Germline V gives CDR1 DFQATT, CDR2 SNEGSKA (reference sequence). The CDR3 has 15 amino acids. V lost 6 bases, J lost 2 bases, and 17 bases lay in between.

Many counts were recorded for this clonotype. The rearrangement links TRBV7-6 to TRBJ2-7, with 11 bases aligning to TRBD2. This CDR3 has 14 residues. J was trimmed by 6 bases and V by 0 bases; bases with no gene match: 1. Germline lookup yields CDR1 SGHVS and CDR2 FNYEAQ. The CDR3 DNA follows: TGTGCCAGCAGCTTAGCCGGGACTAGCGGCGAGCAGTACTTC. It specifies CASSLAGTSGEQYF.

This clonotype showed up many times. The rearrangement uses TRBV19 and TRBJ2-1; D uncertain. The CDR3 totals 15 residues. V was clipped by 9 bases and J by 7 bases, with 22 bases between them. Germline V gene lookup returns CDR1 LNHDA and CDR2 SQIVND (reference sequence). In DNA, the CDR3 is TGTGCCAGCTGGTCTGCTCACGGCGCACCGAATGAGCAGTTCTTC. It is translated as CASWSAHGAPNEQFF.

This clonotype was seen at least ten times. This chain uses TRBV5-5 with TRBJ1-6; possible D gene TRBD1, 5 bases. The CDR3 covers 14 residues. Per the germline V gene, CDR1 is SGHKS and CDR2 is YYEKEE (reference sequence). Trimming shortened V by 2 bases and J by 6 bases, and 9 bases separated the two germline ends. The chain's CDR3 is CASSFGTGNSPLHF. The CDR3 DNA reads as TGTGCCAGCAGCTTTGGGACGGGTAATTCACCCCTCCACTTT.

This clonotype was observed at least ten times. This chain uses TRBV7-2 with TRBJ2-5; 9 bases agree with TRBD2. CDR1 SGHTA and CDR2 FQGNSA come from the germline V gene. The CDR3 is 16 residues long. Germline trimming cut 4 bases from V and 1 base from J; bases unmatched to any gene: 7. The CDR3 sequence: CASSSPSGAIQETQYF. In DNA, the CDR3 is TGTGCCAGCAGCTCCCCTAGCGGGGCGATCCAAGAGACCCAGTACTTC.

The chain is built from TRBV9 and TRBJ1-5, with a possible D match to TRBD1 (5 bases). The ends were cut back, 0 bases at V and 3 bases at J, with 13 bases in the middle. The CDR3 consists of 16 residues. Per germline, CDR1 SGDLS and CDR2 YYNGEE. CDR3 region: CASSVEGNRNNQPQHF. Written as DNA, the CDR3 is TGTGCCAGCAGCGTAGAAGGCAACAGGAACAATCAGCCCCAGCATTTT.

The V and J genes are TRBV7-2 and TRBJ1-2; tentatively, D is TRBD1 (6 bases). V shed 2 bases and J shed 8 bases, with 15 bases lying between them. The germline V gene has CDR1 SGHTA and CDR2 FQGNSA. CDR3 size: 14 residues. Written as DNA, the CDR3 is TGTGCCAGCAGCTTATTAACCGGGACAAAGGGCTACACCTTC. Translating gives CASSLLTGTKGYTF.

This clonotype came up many times. J is TRBJ1-2 and V is TRBV7-6; 7 bases fit TRBD1. Germline V gene lookup returns CDR1 SGHVS and CDR2 FNYEAQ. Trimming at V came to 3 bases and at J to 3 bases, leaving 16 bases not matched to a gene. The CDR3 is made up of 18 amino acids. This CDR3 reads CASSLIRDSLLHYYGYTF. DNA of the CDR3: TGTGCCAGCAGCTTGATCCGGGACAGCCTATTACATTACTATGGCTACACCTTC.

The gene calls are TRBV14 and TRBJ1-1; perhaps TRBD1 as D (5 bases). Germline-derived CDR1 and CDR2 are SGHDN and FVKESK. Trimming took 2 bases from V and 1 from J, leaving 11 bases between them. This CDR3 has 15 amino acids. CDR3 sequence: CASSQLGASNTEAFF. CDR3 DNA: TGTGCCAGCAGCCAACTAGGGGCTTCGAACACTGAAGCTTTCTTT.

This clonotype turned up a few times. The chain has TRBV20-1 and TRBJ2-1; 16 bases agree with TRBD2. Per the germline V gene, CDR1 is DFQATT and CDR2 is SNEGSKA (reference sequence). After removal of 4 bases from V and 5 bases from J, the junction contained 5 bases not matched to a gene. The CDR3 length is 16 residues. CDR3 sequence: CSATGTSGRAHNEQFF. The CDR3 nucleotides are TGCAGTGCTACCGGGACTAGCGGGAGGGCCCACAATGAGCAGTTCTTC.

This clonotype has ten or more counts. V usage is TRBV7-8 and J usage is TRBJ1-2, with 7 bases that match TRBD1. J was trimmed by 6 bases and V by 3 bases; bases with no gene match: 13. Per germline, CDR1 SGHVS and CDR2 FQNEAQ. The CDR3 is made up of 16 amino acids. The CDR3 region is CASSFEAGGLGHGYTF. The CDR3, as DNA: TGTGCCAGCAGCTTCGAGGCAGGGGGTTTGGGGCATGGCTACACCTTC.

This clonotype was counted only a few times. The genes are TRBV6-6 and TRBJ2-3, with 13 bases aligning to TRBD2. The CDR3 loop spans 17 amino acids. Trimming removed 0 bases from V and 5 bases from J; junction bases left unmatched: 5. Germline CDR1 MNHNY, CDR2 SVGAGI (reference sequence). CDR3: CASSYSGTSGMGDTQYF. CDR3 coding DNA: TGTGCCAGCAGTTACTCTGGGACTAGCGGGATGGGAGATACGCAGTATTTT.

This clonotype has ten or more counts. It may be a read error: a sequence one base away is much more abundant. The chain employs TRBV7-2 and TRBJ2-2; D might be TRBD1 (6 bases). V was shortened by 4 bases and J by 4 bases, with 10 bases between the two germline ends. Germline V gene sequence: CDR1 SGHTA, CDR2 FQGNSA. This CDR3 has 14 amino acids. The CDR3 protein is CASSSAQGTGELFF. The CDR3 nucleotides read TGTGCCAGCAGCTCAGCACAGGGCACCGGGGAGCTGTTTTTT.

There are many counts of this clonotype. V usage is TRBV7-2 and J usage is TRBJ2-7; D remains unclear. This CDR3 has 14 amino acids. Germline loops: CDR1 SGHTA, CDR2 FQGNSA. With 1 base removed from V and 2 bases from J, the gap between germline ends came to 9 bases. Here the CDR3 DNA reads TGTGCCAGCAGCTTAGGGGTGCAGACCTACGAGCAGTACTTC. Translating gives CASSLGVQTYEQYF.

This clonotype has at least ten counts. This sequence joins TRBV7-8 and TRBJ1-2; TRBD1 agrees at 7 bases. Germline CDR1 is SGHVS and CDR2 is FQNEAQ. The CDR3 sequence is 13 residues long. V gave up 2 bases and J gave up 6 bases; unmatched junction bases: 3. Here the CDR3 reads CASSLMGTDGYTF. DNA for the CDR3: TGTGCCAGCAGCTTAATGGGGACAGATGGCTACACCTTC.

This sequence joins TRBV11-2 and TRBJ2-2, with D possibly TRBD1 on 5 matching bases. The CDR3 covers 17 residues. CDR1 SGHAT and CDR2 FQNNGV come from the germline V gene. The V and J ends lost 6 bases and 0 bases respectively, with 17 bases between them. The CDR3 protein is CASRNRGAVTNTGELFF. The CDR3 nucleotides read TGTGCCAGCAGAAATAGGGGCGCGGTAACGAACACCGGGGAGCTGTTTTTT.

There are many counts of this clonotype. The rearrangement links TRBV29-1 to TRBJ1-1; D gene unclear. The CDR3 is 15 residues long. V lost 2 bases to trimming and J lost 4 bases, with 17 bases between them. Germline V gene data show CDR1 as SQVTM and CDR2 as ANQGSEA. The CDR3 sequence is CSVELRLTPGTEAFF. The CDR3 coding sequence is TGCAGCGTTGAACTCCGCCTCACCCCCGGCACTGAAGCTTTCTTT.

This clonotype was recorded many times. The chain recombines TRBV6-1 with TRBJ2-7; possibly TRBD1 for D (6 bases). CDR1 and CDR2 (germline): MNHNS, SASEGT. V was trimmed by 6 bases and J by 4 bases, leaving 13 bases between them. The CDR3 runs to 13 residues. CDR3 sequence reads: CASSAGTPYEQYF. As DNA, the CDR3 is TGTGCCAGCAGCGCCGGGACACCTTACGAGCAGTACTTC.

The V gene is TRBV15, the J gene TRBJ1-5; no reliable D call. The CDR3 sequence is 16 residues long. V was pared by 0 bases and J by 7 bases, with 16 bases between. Germline CDR1 is LNHNV and CDR2 is YYDKDF (reference sequence). CDR3 DNA: TGTGCCACCAGCAGAGAAAGGAGGTTGGTAGAACAGCCCCAGCATTTT. Translation: CATSRERRLVEQPQHF.

This clonotype was seen at least ten times. The chain links TRBV7-2 to TRBJ1-1; D unclear. The CDR3 has 13 amino acids. Per germline, CDR1 SGHTA and CDR2 FQGNSA. V was clipped by 1 base and J by 3 bases, with 6 bases between them. For the CDR3, the DNA is TGTGCCAGCAGCTTAGAGAGGGACACTGAAGCTTTCTTT. It encodes CASSLERDTEAFF.